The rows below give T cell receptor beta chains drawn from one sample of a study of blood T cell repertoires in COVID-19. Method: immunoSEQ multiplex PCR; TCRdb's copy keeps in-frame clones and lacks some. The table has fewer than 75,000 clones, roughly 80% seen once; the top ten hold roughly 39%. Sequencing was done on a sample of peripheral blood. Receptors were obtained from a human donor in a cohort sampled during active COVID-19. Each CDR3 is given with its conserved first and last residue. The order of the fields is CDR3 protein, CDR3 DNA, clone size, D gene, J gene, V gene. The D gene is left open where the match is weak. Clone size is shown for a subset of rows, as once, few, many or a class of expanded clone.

CASSPRGQEGQPQHF	TGTGCCAGCTCACCTAGAGGCCAGGAGGGGCAGCCCCAGCATTTT	NA	NA	TRBJ1-5	TRBV18
CASSQGGGTGGGYTF	TGTGCCAGCAGCCAAGGAGGGGGGACAGGGGGAGGCTACACCTTC	NA	TRBD1	TRBJ1-2	TRBV3-1/TRBV3-2
CASSLSAGDYGYTF	TGTGCCAGCAGCTTGTCGGCAGGGGACTATGGCTACACCTTC	NA	NA	TRBJ1-2	TRBV5-4
CASSLLGTSNTGELFF	TGTGCCAGCAGCCTTTTGGGGACTAGCAACACCGGGGAGCTGTTTTTT	NA	TRBD2	TRBJ2-2	TRBV7-3
CASSPEQGKVSYTF	TGTGCCAGCAGCCCGGAACAGGGGAAAGTGAGCTACACCTTC	many	TRBD1	TRBJ1-2	TRBV3-1/TRBV3-2
CASSLIAVNTGELFF	TGTGCCAGCAGCTTAATCGCAGTGAACACCGGGGAGCTGTTTTTT	NA	NA	TRBJ2-2	TRBV11-2
CASSLAVGTDTQYF	TGTGCCAGCAGCTTAGCGGTTGGCACAGATACGCAGTATTTT	NA	NA	TRBJ2-3	TRBV7-3
CASSLEQGFLETQYF	TGCGCCAGCAGCTTGGAACAGGGGTTTTTGGAGACCCAGTACTTC	NA	TRBD1	TRBJ2-5	TRBV5-1
CSVGGDRGYGYTF	TGCAGCGTCGGGGGGGACAGGGGTTATGGCTACACCTTC	NA	TRBD1	TRBJ1-2	TRBV29-1
CASSNAGTDTQYF	TGTGCCAGCAGCAATGCCGGGACAGATACGCAGTATTTT	NA	NA	TRBJ2-3	TRBV6-2/TRBV6-3
CASSYRIAGGRTGELFF	TGTGCCAGCAGTTACCGAATAGCGGGGGGCCGGACCGGGGAGCTGTTTTTT	NA	TRBD2	TRBJ2-2	TRBV6-2/TRBV6-3
CASSPRQNTGELFF	TGTGCCAGCTCACCGAGGCAGAACACCGGGGAGCTGTTTTTT	NA	NA	TRBJ2-2	TRBV18
CASSTLTAEQYF	TGTGCCAGCAGCACCTTAACTGCCGAGCAGTACTTC	NA	NA	TRBJ2-7	TRBV28
CASSLTAGHGYTF	TGTGCCAGCAGCTTAACGGCAGGGCATGGCTACACCTTC	NA	NA	TRBJ1-2	TRBV7-9
CASNPGTGDRYTF	TGTGCCAGTAATCCCGGGACAGGGGATCGCTACACCTTC	NA	TRBD1	TRBJ1-2	TRBV19
CASSQFPGDNSPLHF	TGCGCCAGCAGCCAATTCCCAGGGGATAATTCACCCCTCCACTTT	NA	NA	TRBJ1-6	TRBV4-3
CASSTVTGVEKLFF	TGTGCCAGCAGCACGGTAACCGGGGTTGAAAAACTGTTTTTT	NA	NA	TRBJ1-4	TRBV21-1
CASSGSLGGWGTRGHEQFF	TGTGCCAGCAGCGGAAGTCTTGGTGGATGGGGGACTAGAGGCCATGAGCAGTTCTTC	NA	TRBD2	TRBJ2-1	TRBV9
CASSTDYYEQYF	TGTGCCAGTAGTACCGACTACTACGAGCAGTACTTC	NA	NA	TRBJ2-7	TRBV19
CASSIGGGRTGRQYF	TGTGCCAGTAGTATAGGTGGGGGACGGACAGGGAGGCAGTACTTC	NA	TRBD1	TRBJ2-5	TRBV19
CASSQSDSPLHF	TGTGCCAGCAGTCAAAGCGATTCACCCCTCCACTTT	NA	NA	TRBJ1-6	TRBV28
CAWSGRLAGGRETQYF	TGTGCCTGGAGTGGGCGTCTAGCGGGGGGGCGGGAGACCCAGTACTTC	NA	TRBD2	TRBJ2-5	TRBV30
CASSSQGLSWALHF	TGTGCCAGCAGTTCACAGGGACTAAGTTGGGCCCTCCACTTT	NA	NA	TRBJ1-6	TRBV28
CASSRQVGNTEAFF	TGTGCCAGCAGTAGACAGGTGGGAAACACTGAAGCTTTCTTT	few	NA	TRBJ1-1	TRBV14
CASSQQTGVQETQYF	TGCGCCAGCAGCCAACAAACAGGGGTCCAAGAGACCCAGTACTTC	NA	TRBD1	TRBJ2-5	TRBV4-3
CASSSRGIIAGGDRGRSYSDTQYF	TGTGCCAGCAGCTCCAGAGGGATTATCGCGGGCGGGGACAGGGGGCGATCATATTCAGATACGCAGTATTTT	NA	TRBD1	TRBJ2-3	TRBV13
CSVLHRSLGEQYF	TGCAGCGTTCTTCACAGGTCCTTAGGCGAGCAGTACTTC	NA	NA	TRBJ2-7	TRBV29-1
CASSATGPQPQHF	TGTGCCAGCTCAGCCACAGGGCCTCAGCCCCAGCATTTT	NA	NA	TRBJ1-5	TRBV18
CASSSGGEFNQPQHF	TGTGCCAGCAGTTCCGGGGGGGAATTCAATCAGCCCCAGCATTTT	NA	NA	TRBJ1-5	TRBV27
CSAGTGMNEQFF	TGCAGCGCCGGGACAGGGATGAATGAGCAGTTCTTC	NA	TRBD1	TRBJ2-1	TRBV29-1
CASSPSDSYGYTF	TGTGCCAGCTCACCAAGCGATAGCTATGGCTACACCTTC	NA	NA	TRBJ1-2	TRBV18
CASSEIGQGAGGYTF	TGTGCCAGCAGTGAGATCGGGCAGGGGGCAGGTGGCTACACCTTC	NA	TRBD1	TRBJ1-2	TRBV2
CSVKGSDGGYTF	TGCAGCGTTAAGGGGTCCGATGGTGGCTACACCTTC	NA	NA	TRBJ1-2	TRBV29-1
CASSLSSSQGNYGYTF	TGTGCCAGCAGCTTATCCTCCAGTCAGGGAAACTATGGCTACACCTTC	NA	NA	TRBJ1-2	TRBV7-3
CASSLAASNYGYTF	TGTGCCAGCAGCTTGGCGGCTAGTAACTATGGCTACACCTTC	NA	NA	TRBJ1-2	TRBV5-6
CASSLAPGGTDTQYF	TGTGCCAGCAGCTTAGCCCCCGGGGGGACAGATACGCAGTATTTT	NA	TRBD2	TRBJ2-3	TRBV7-2
CAWSAWTGAGYTF	TGTGCCTGGAGTGCCTGGACAGGGGCAGGCTACACCTTC	NA	TRBD1	TRBJ1-2	TRBV30
CASSPPRETQYF	TGTGCCAGCTCACCACCGAGGGAGACCCAGTACTTC	NA	NA	TRBJ2-5	TRBV18
CASTMTALAAGANVLTF	TGTGCCAGCACCATGACAGCCCTGGCAGCTGGGGCCAACGTCCTGACTTTC	NA	NA	TRBJ2-6	TRBV9
CASSLETPSWEKLFF	TGTGCCAGCAGCCTAGAGACTCCTTCGTGGGAAAAACTGTTTTTT	NA	NA	TRBJ1-4	TRBV7-9
CASSLNPGVNEQFF	TGTGCCAGCAGCTTAAACCCAGGGGTGAATGAGCAGTTCTTC	NA	NA	TRBJ2-1	TRBV11-2
CASSPRNRDYGPDTQYF	TGCGCCAGCAGCCCCAGGAACCGGGACTATGGCCCAGATACGCAGTATTTT	NA	TRBD2	TRBJ2-3	TRBV5-1
CASSLGNIYGQGDYGYTF	TGTGCCAGCAGCTTAGGTAATATCTACGGACAAGGGGACTATGGCTACACCTTC	NA	NA	TRBJ1-2	TRBV11-2
CASSPTNTGELFF	TGTGCCAGCAGCCCAACAAACACCGGGGAGCTGTTTTTT	NA	NA	TRBJ2-2	TRBV9
CASSLQGAGNTIYF	TGTGCCAGCAGCCTACAGGGCGCTGGAAACACCATATATTTT	NA	NA	TRBJ1-3	TRBV6-5
CASSSDSSTNYGYTF	TGCGCCAGCAGCTCGGACAGTTCGACTAACTATGGCTACACCTTC	NA	NA	TRBJ1-2	TRBV5-1